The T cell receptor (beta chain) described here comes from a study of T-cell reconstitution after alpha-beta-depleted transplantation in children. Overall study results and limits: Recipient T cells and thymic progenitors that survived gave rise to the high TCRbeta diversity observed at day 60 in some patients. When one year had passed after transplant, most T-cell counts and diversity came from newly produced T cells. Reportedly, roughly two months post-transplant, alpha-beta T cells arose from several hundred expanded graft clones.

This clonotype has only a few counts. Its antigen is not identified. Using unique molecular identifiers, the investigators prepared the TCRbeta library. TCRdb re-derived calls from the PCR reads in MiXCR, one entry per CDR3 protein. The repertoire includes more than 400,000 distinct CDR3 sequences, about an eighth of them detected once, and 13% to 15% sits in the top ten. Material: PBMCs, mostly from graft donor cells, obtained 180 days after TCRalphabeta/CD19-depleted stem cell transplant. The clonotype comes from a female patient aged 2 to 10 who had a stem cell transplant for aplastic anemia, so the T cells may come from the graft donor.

This CDR3 reads CASSLLAAHYNEQFF. The CDR3 DNA follows: TGTGCCAGCTCACTATTAGCGGCTCACTACAATGAGCAGTTCTTC. The chain is built from TRBV18 and TRBJ2-1, with TRBD2 as a possible D gene (6 bases). CDR3 length equals 15 residues. Germline V gene lookup returns CDR1 KGHSH and CDR2 LQKENI. Trimming shortened V by 4 bases and J by 3 bases, and 13 bases separated the two germline ends. Supplemented by reference TRBV18 and TRBJ2-1, the full variable domain reads NAGVMQNPRHLVRRRGQEARLRCSPMKGHSHVYWYRQLPEEGLKFMVYLQKENIIDESGMPKERFSAEFPKEGPSILRIQQVVRGDSAAYFCASSLLAAHYNEQFFGPGTRLTVL.